This paragraph covers one T cell receptor beta chain sequence. Its specificity is not known. The data originate from a study of CD8+CD57+ T cells in acquired aplastic anemia. Study in general: Each DNA sample taken from sorted CD4+ and CD8+ cells came to 2.5 to 4 ug on average.

Study-wide results and limits: Patients showed no significant difference from controls in CD8+ Simpson's diversity. Comparison of patients with controls identified around 28 shared CD8+ CDR3 sequences.

V shed 3 bases and J 9 bases; nucleotides not matched to a gene: 9. Germline V gene lookup returns CDR1 SGHDT and CDR2 YYEEEE. The CDR3 length is 15 residues. Both TCR beta VDJ combination and CDR3 sequence profiling were carried out. Genomic DNA was the template for this profiling. TCRdb re-analysed the reads in MiXCR, keeping a single row per CDR3 protein. The repertoire holds 250,000 to 300,000 distinct CDR3 sequences, around three fifths seen once, with 6.5% to 10% in the top ten. The receptor comes from a human donor with severe aplastic anemia or a healthy control (not recorded which). The sample was sorted CD4+, CD8+, or CD8+CD57+ T cells (not recorded which) from PBMCs. The rearrangement uses TRBV5-6 and TRBJ1-6, with 7 bases identical to TRBD1. In DNA, the CDR3 is TGTGCCAGCAGCTCGTCTCGACAGGGCGTTTCACCCCTCCACTTT. Protein: CASSSSRQGVSPLHF.